The 4 T cell receptor beta chains below were found in one sample sequenced in a study of CD8+ T cells in alopecia areata. Treatment of the sample: oral pan-JAK inhibitor, 5-10 mg twice daily. Sequencing used cDNA as its template, made by extracting RNA and reverse transcribing it. Profiled with immunoSEQ multiplex PCR; TCRdb holds only in-frame clones, not every one. The data contain over 150,000 clones, around three fifths of them singletons. Here the sequenced sample was CD4+ T cells sorted from blood, taken at week 24, from a patient treated with tofacitinib. The receptors derive from a human donor with alopecia areata.

This clone was counted a few times. V gene TRBV11-1 combines with J gene TRBJ1-1; D is ambiguous. The CDR3 covers 13 residues. Trimming left V 1 base short and J 4 bases short, with 7 bases between. Germline V lookup: CDR1 SGHAT, CDR2 FQDESV (reference sequence). CDR3 DNA: TGTGCCAGCAGCTTAGGCCGGAGCACTGAAGCTTTCTTT. Translating gives CASSLGRSTEAFF.

This clone was seen more than once but under ten times. The J gene is TRBJ2-7, the V gene TRBV6-1; D not certain. The CDR3 extends over 15 amino acids. V lost 3 bases to trimming and J lost 0 bases, with 12 bases between them. CDR1 is MNHNS, CDR2 SASEGT, per germline. CDR3 sequence (DNA): TGTGCCAGCAGTGAGGTGGCTGGGTTCTCCTACGAGCAGTACTTC. Its protein is CASSEVAGFSYEQYF.

The chain links TRBV19 to TRBJ2-1; D is possibly TRBD2 (7 bases). Germline V lookup: CDR1 LNHDA, CDR2 SQIVND (reference sequence). The CDR3 spans 14 residues. V lost 8 bases and J lost 0, with 11 bases in between. The CDR3 DNA is TGTGCCAGTCGGGGGGCCCTCTCCTACAATGAGCAGTTCTTC. It is translated as CASRGALSYNEQFF. Based on the CDR3 plus reference TRBV19 and TRBJ2-1, the full variable domain is DGGITQSPKYLFRKEGQNVTLSCEQNLNHDAMYWYRQDPGQGLRLIYYSQIVNDFQKGDIAEGYSVSREKKESFPLTVTSAQKNPTAFYLCASRGALSYNEQFFGPGTRLTVL.

The rearrangement joins TRBV29-1 to TRBJ1-2, with D possibly TRBD1 on 5 matching bases. The V end was cut by 4 bases, the J end by 7 bases, with 7 bases between. This CDR3 is built from 10 residues. Germline V gene sequence: CDR1 SQVTM, CDR2 ANQGSEA. In DNA, the CDR3 is TGCAGCGTTGGAGGGGTTGGCTACACCTTC. This gives the protein CSVGGVGYTF.